One and the same sample provided the 10 T cell receptor beta chains below, sequenced in a study of blood T cell repertoires in COVID-19. The repertoire was sequenced with immunoSEQ multiplex PCR; TCRdb's copy has only in-frame clones and lacks some. The data contain roughly 230,000 clones, around 90% of them seen just once; the ten biggest clones take up about 2%. The sequencing input was peripheral blood. These receptors were collected from a woman aged 55-70 years with COVID-19, enrolled during active disease.

The genes are TRBV14 and TRBJ1-2; D not certain. V gave up 3 bases and J gave up 8 bases, with 13 bases separating them. Germline loops: CDR1 SGHDN, CDR2 FVKESK. This CDR3 has 13 residues. The CDR3 DNA reads as TGTGCCAGCAGCCACGTGAAGGCAGCGGGCTACACCTTC. The encoded protein is CASSHVKAAGYTF. Variable domain in full (rest from reference TRBV14 and TRBJ1-2): EAGVTQFPSHSVIEKGQTVTLRCDPISGHDNLYWYRRVMGKEIKFLLHFVKESKQDESGMPNNRFLAERTGGTYSTLKVQPAELEDSGVYFCASSHVKAAGYTFGSGTRLTVV.

The chain employs TRBV2 and TRBJ1-6; D gene unclear. The CDR3 loop spans 15 amino acids. Deletions cut 10 bases from V and 7 bases from J, with 20 bases between. Germline values: CDR1 SNHLY, CDR2 FYNNEI. This chain's CDR3 is CATKPGNTQNSPLHF. DNA for the CDR3: TGTGCCACAAAGCCGGGTAATACCCAGAATTCACCCCTCCACTTT.

This rearrangement joins TRBV5-4 to TRBJ2-5; TRBD1 matches 7 bases. Trimming at V came to 5 bases and at J to 1 base, leaving 5 bases not matched to a gene. The CDR3 spans 14 residues. Per germline, CDR1 SGHNT and CDR2 YYREEE (reference sequence). CDR3 nucleotide sequence: TGTGCCAGCAGTTCCTCAGGGGGCCAAGAGACCCAGTACTTC. Translating it yields CASSSSGGQETQYF. Variable domain in full (rest from reference TRBV5-4 and TRBJ2-5): ETGVTQSPTHLIKTRGQQVTLRCSSQSGHNTVSWYQQALGQGPQFIFQYYREEENGRGNFPPRFSGLQFPNYSSELNVNALELDDSALYLCASSSSGGQETQYFGPGTRLLVL.

The chain joins TRBV19 to TRBJ1-1, with 10 bases fitting TRBD1. CDR3 length equals 16 residues. Trimming cost V 5 bases and J 0 bases; bases outside gene matches: 6. Per the germline V gene, CDR1 is LNHDA and CDR2 is SQIVND (reference sequence). As DNA, the CDR3 is TGTGCCAGTAGTCACGACAGGGGGCGGTTGAACACTGAAGCTTTCTTT. This encodes CASSHDRGRLNTEAFF.

This rearrangement joins TRBV4-3 to TRBJ2-1, with a tentative D call TRBD2 (6 bases). Trimming pared 4 bases from V and 9 bases from J, leaving 13 bases between. The CDR3 extends over 13 amino acids. The germline V gene encodes CDR1 LGHNA and CDR2 YSLEER. CDR3 DNA sequence: TGCGCCAGCAGCCGCCGACTAGAGAGTGAGCAGTTCTTC. Its translation: CASSRRLESEQFF.

A note on this clone: The junction departs from germline at one end; a sequencing error may be responsible. The chain is built from TRBV25-1 and TRBJ1-4; D is ambiguous. Germline-derived CDR1 and CDR2 are MGHDK and SYGVNS. The CDR3 runs to 16 residues. The CDR3 region is CASSEFGRGLNEKLFF. CDR3 nucleotides: TGTGCCAGCAGCGAATTCGGCCGCGGCCTTAATGAAAAACTGTTTTTT. Combining the CDR3 with reference TRBV25-1 and TRBJ1-4 gives the whole variable domain EADIYQTPRYLVIGTGKKITLECSQTMGHDKMYWYQQDPGMELHLIHYSYGVNSTEKGDLSSESTVSRIRTEHFPLTLESARPSHTSQYLCASSEFGRGLNEKLFFGSGTQLSVL.

The count of this clone is one. The chain employs TRBV3-1 (or the pseudogene TRBV3-2) and TRBJ2-5; perhaps TRBD1 as D (6 bases). Between the trimmed V and J ends, which lost 6 bases and 1 base, there was a span of 15 bases. CDR1 is LGHDT and CDR2 is YNNKEL in the germline V gene (reference sequence). The CDR3 consists of 15 residues. CDR3 sequence reads: CASRPLDRPQETQYF. The DNA of the CDR3 is TGTGCCAGCAGACCATTAGACAGGCCCCAAGAGACCCAGTACTTC.

The genes are TRBV30 and TRBJ2-1; 11 positions agree with TRBD2. Germline CDR1 reads GTSNPN; CDR2 reads SVGIG (reference sequence). This CDR3 has 20 residues. Unmatched junction bases numbered 17, after V lost 3 bases and J lost 1 base. The CDR3 coding sequence is TGTGCCTGGAGGCTTACTATAGCGGGGGGGCCTTTTTCATCCTACAATGAGCAGTTCTTC. Its protein product is CAWRLTIAGGPFSSYNEQFF.

The V gene is TRBV10-3, the J gene TRBJ2-3; weak D call: TRBD2 (6 bases). Per germline, CDR1 ENHRY and CDR2 SYGVKD. V lost 7 bases, J lost 4 bases, and 15 bases lay in between. The CDR3 runs to 14 residues. CDR3: CAITAGKKADTQYF. CDR3 in DNA: TGTGCCATCACGGCGGGAAAGAAGGCAGATACGCAGTATTTT.

This sequence joins TRBV19 and TRBJ1-5, with 9 nucleotides matching TRBD1. V lost 4 bases and J lost 6; bases outside the gene matches: 7. The length of the CDR3 is 15 residues. Germline CDR1 reads LNHDA; CDR2 reads SQIVND (reference sequence). The CDR3 bases are TGTGCCAGTAGTACCGGGACAGGGCGGCTTCAGCCCCAGCATTTT. This encodes CASSTGTGRLQPQHF.